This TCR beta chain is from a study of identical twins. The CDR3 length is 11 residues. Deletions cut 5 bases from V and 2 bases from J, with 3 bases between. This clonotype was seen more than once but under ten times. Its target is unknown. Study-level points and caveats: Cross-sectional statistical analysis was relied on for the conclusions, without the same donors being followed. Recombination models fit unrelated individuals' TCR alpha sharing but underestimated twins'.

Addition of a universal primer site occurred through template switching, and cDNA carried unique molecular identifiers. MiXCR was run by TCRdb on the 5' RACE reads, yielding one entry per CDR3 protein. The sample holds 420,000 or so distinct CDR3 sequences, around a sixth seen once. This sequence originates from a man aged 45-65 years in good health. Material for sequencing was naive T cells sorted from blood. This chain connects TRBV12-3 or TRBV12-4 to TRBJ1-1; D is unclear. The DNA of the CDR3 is TGTGCCAGCAGTGAAAACACTGAAGCTTTCTTT. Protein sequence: CASSENTEAFF.